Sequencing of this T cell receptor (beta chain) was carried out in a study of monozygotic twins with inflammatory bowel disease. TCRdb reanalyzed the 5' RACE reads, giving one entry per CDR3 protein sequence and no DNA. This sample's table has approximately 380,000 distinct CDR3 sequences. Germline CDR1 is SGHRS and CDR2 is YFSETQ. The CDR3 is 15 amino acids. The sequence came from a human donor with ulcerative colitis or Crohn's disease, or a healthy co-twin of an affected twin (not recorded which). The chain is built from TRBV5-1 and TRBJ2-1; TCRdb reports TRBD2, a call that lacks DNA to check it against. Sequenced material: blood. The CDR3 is CASSLDTSGQSEQFF.